This T cell receptor beta chain was identified in a study of cytomegalovirus exposure and HLA in healthy donors (dated 2017 in TCRdb). For the wider study: In an earlier analysis of approximately 500 of the donors, around 300 Gb of sequence data and 90 million to 130 million unique TCR beta sequences from roughly 180 million T cells were reported. Donor age, sex, ethnicity and CMV serostatus were compiled alongside the repertoire data. The study combined high-throughput TCR immunosequencing, statistical association of individual TCRs with disease status, and machine learning to predict cytomegalovirus infection status. A later analysis re-analyzed previously published TCR beta repertoires from 660 or so donors and added high-resolution HLA genotyping to study TCR occurrence patterns. Among the approximately 400 genotyped donors, about 85% belonged to the genetic ancestry cluster associated with self-reported Caucasian donors. Among about 410 genotyped donors of the cohort, an average of roughly 230,000 unique TCR beta nucleotide sequences was sequenced per donor, of which 15% to 20% were non-productive. Roughly five DR-DQ haplotypes were treated as single units for association and clustering because of strong linkage in the cohort. Both class I and class II loci were covered by HLA typing, at four-digit resolution. The number of typed donors differed by locus: about 629-640 for A, B, C, DRB1 and DQB1; approximately 520 for DQA1; around 580 for DPA1; and some 450 for DPB1. An earlier analysis of 587 of the donors used high-throughput TCR beta sequencing to judge whether each TCR beta V gene segment behaved as functional or pseudogenic. Genome-wide SNP genotypes for about 55% of the roughly 670 donors were used in a later genetic analysis, which treated that subset as a discovery cohort. In the later analysis, no new phenotypic data were used to find candidate immune exposures; instead, reliance was placed on TCR beta sequences and their occurrence across donors. Along with the roughly 710-subject first cohort, a separate validation cohort of over a hundred different subjects was used. All discovery cohort repertoires had been generated on a single sequencing platform. The aim of the study was to test whether cataloging public T cell receptors could identify signatures of past pathogen exposure. The study profiled the T cell repertoires of 500 to 800 subjects by immunosequencing and related them to cytomegalovirus serostatus. An early release that covered roughly 600 HLA-typed donors contained around 330 gigabases of sequencing data and around 85 million unique TCR sequences.

The full study reports these points: When HLA alleles, especially DR and DQ, strongly co-occurred, TCR associations were difficult to assign to individual alleles. In a later genetic analysis, fewer N-insertions in productive TCRs were reported among donors in an Asian-associated ancestry cluster than the 666-donor mean. A group of highly shared sequence variants was considered likely to be a technical artifact of the sequencing pipeline. In a later analysis, HLA-associated TCR beta chains showed more clonal expansion and lower generation probabilities than non-associated chains that were equally common. The only immune exposure information available for the cohort was CMV serostatus. Correlated functional status among segregating V segments might be attributable to linkage disequilibrium, but an unknown experimental factor could not be ruled out. A total of 150 or so TCR beta chains were listed by the study as associated with cytomegalovirus. Over 15 rarely observed V segments, including chromosome 9 orphons, were excluded from the earlier analysis of some 590 of the donors because counts were too low. In vitro tests confirmed that a few of the cytomegalovirus-associated TCR beta chains recognize cytomegalovirus antigens. A later genetic analysis associated a missense DCLRE1C variant with V-gene and J-gene trimming of TCR beta chains, and an independent cohort replicated the association. The classifier was reported to diagnose cytomegalovirus status with high specificity and sensitivity in both the original and validation cohorts. Specific HLA alleles were associated with over 15,000 TCR beta sequences at a false discovery rate of 0.05 in a later analysis. The 87-base-pair reads could not distinguish some IMGT-functional V segments, including TRBV6-2 and TRBV6-3, so those segments were excluded. It was suggested by the authors that the approach could potentially be generalized to other disease states and immunological phenotypes. Across donors, most TCR sequences were observed very rarely, whereas some public TCRs were present in many individuals. Because HLA typing was missing for some donors at each locus, association tests included only the typed subset. According to a later analysis, parvovirus B19, influenza, CMV and Epstein-Barr virus appeared linked to several top co-occurrence clusters. A later analysis found that most CMV-associated TCR beta chains appeared HLA-restricted, with HLA associations seemingly driven largely by CMV exposure. Roughly uniform sequencing depth across donors was assumed in presence/absence analyses, although this assumption may not hold. A further reported finding was that TCR beta sequences accurately predicted the HLA-A and HLA-B alleles for most subjects in the first cohort. Broadly in line with IMGT annotations, most TCR beta V segments showed up in productive rearrangements about 90% or about 30% of the time in an earlier analysis of several hundred of the donors. The cohort was sequenced for TCR beta chains only, and without alpha or paired-chain data the features that could be detected were limited. In a later analysis, the rate of TCR association differed among HLA loci, with DRB1 alleles having the most associated TCRs and HLA-C alleles having the fewest.

The library was prepared using the immunoSEQ multiplex PCR assay. For the multiplex PCR, a mixture combining 60 forward primers for TCR Vbeta segments and 13 reverse primers for TCR Jbeta segments was used. The CDR3 region of rearranged TCR beta genes was amplified from genomic DNA with a multiplex PCR assay. Amplified TCR beta libraries were sequenced as 87-base-pair reads on the Illumina HiSeq System. In the source study's methods: In a later analysis, some 80 million unique TCR beta chains were counted across the 690 or so repertoires, and about 10 million of these chains were shared by at least two donors. Raw reads were error-corrected and collapsed into unique sequences with a nearest-neighbor algorithm that merged closely related sequences to remove PCR and sequencing errors. CDR3 sequences were aligned to IMGT reference sequences to assign V, D and J gene segments. For a sequence to be retained, a match of at least six nucleotides was required to both a V gene segment and a J gene segment. Rearrangements were classified as productive when the CDR3 lacked stop codons and remained in frame with V and J, and all other rearrangements were classified as non-productive. Following IMGT convention, CDR3 was defined as the stretch from the second conserved V-encoded cysteine up to the conserved J-encoded phenylalanine. The earlier analysis of roughly 590 of the donors excluded sequences that lacked an unambiguous match to a single V gene segment. An earlier analysis of some 610 of the donors called V segments functional above 56.7% productive rearrangements and segregating when the between-donor standard deviation exceeded 5%. To diagnose cytomegalovirus status from the catalog of TCR beta chain sequences, a statistical classification framework was built. A later analysis assigned V and J genes by comparing TCR nucleotide sequences with IMGT/GENE-DB human TR gene sequences. A later analysis assigned CDR3 sequences and most-parsimonious VDJ recombination scenarios with the TCRdist pipeline. In a later analysis, each TCR beta chain was defined by its CDR3 amino acid sequence together with its V-gene family, and reads without a unique V-gene family were excluded. In a later analysis, approximately 640 highly shared, low-generation-probability nucleotide sequences were removed to address suspected cross-contamination and a sequencing artifact. A later analysis calculated a clonal expansion index for each public chain from normalized within-repertoire ranks of inferred template counts. A later analysis computed generation probabilities with a VDJ recombination model fitted to out-of-frame rearrangements, and checked the results against IGoR. A later analysis scored TCR-TCR, TCR-HLA and TCR-CMV co-occurrence with hypergeometric tests, applying a repertoire-size bias correction to TCR pairs. A later analysis estimated false discovery rates by permuting HLA or CMV assignments 20 times. A later analysis grouped co-occurring TCRs with DBSCAN, adding TCRdist sequence similarity when clustering within HLA-allele-positive subsets. Repertoires with fewer than 30,000 or more than 120,000 public chains, plus five repertoires with anomalous nucleotide sharing, were excluded from co-occurrence clustering. TCRdb stores this immuneACCESS table with in-frame sequences only. Part of the clones is absent; in the studies checked, under half of the shortfall reflects unresolved V genes, and no reason is known for the rest. The V and J calls and clone size come from that table; D and trimming were worked out from the DNA. The sample table contains 100,000 to 120,000 clones; only one count was recorded for about four fifths of them. Clones ranked in the top ten supply roughly 1.3% of the sample.

There are a few counts of this clone. The clone's antigen remains unknown. No clone much larger than this one lies a single base away; base qualities are absent. In total, about 650 healthy bone marrow donors made up the cohort. At the time of sampling, all cohort members were nominally healthy, though unrecorded immune exposures were likely present. The donor was CMV seronegative and was included in the group of under 450 seronegative cohort members. A peripheral blood sample was collected from each donor, and TCR beta sequencing was performed on peripheral blood mononuclear cells. Genomic DNA was extracted from the blood cell samples with the Qiagen DNeasy Blood Extraction Kit. The CDR3 has 11 amino acids, counting the end cysteine and phenylalanine. The retained sequence is limited to the CDR3, 33 bases, with the frame set at the first base. Between the V and J ends, shortened by 7 bases and 3 bases respectively, the junction contains 4 bases. The germline V gene specifies MNHNS as CDR1 and SASEGT as CDR2.

The V and J segments used are TRBV6-1 and TRBJ2-1; the D gene cannot be named for sure. This receptor was taken from a man aged 25 to 40 in good health and CMV-seronegative. Sequencing was done on a sample of PBMCs. The CDR3 is CASIYYNEQFF. At the DNA level, the sequence is TGTGCCAGCATATACTACAATGAGCAGTTCTTC.